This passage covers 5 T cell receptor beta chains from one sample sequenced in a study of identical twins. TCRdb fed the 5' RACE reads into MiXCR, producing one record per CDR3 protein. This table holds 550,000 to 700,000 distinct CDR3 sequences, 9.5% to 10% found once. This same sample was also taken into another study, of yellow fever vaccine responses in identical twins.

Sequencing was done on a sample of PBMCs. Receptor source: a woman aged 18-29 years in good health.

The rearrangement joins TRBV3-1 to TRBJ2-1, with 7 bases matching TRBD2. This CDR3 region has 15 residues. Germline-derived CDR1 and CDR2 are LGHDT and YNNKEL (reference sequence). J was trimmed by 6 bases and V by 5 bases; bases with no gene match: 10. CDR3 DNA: TGTGCCAGCAGCGTTAGGGAGGGGAGGCCCAATGAGCAGTTCTTC. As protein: CASSVREGRPNEQFF.

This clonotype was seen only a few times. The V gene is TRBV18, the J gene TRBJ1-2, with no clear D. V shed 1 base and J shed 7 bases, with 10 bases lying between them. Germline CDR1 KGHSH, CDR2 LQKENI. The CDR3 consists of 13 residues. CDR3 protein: CASSPRAVVGYTF. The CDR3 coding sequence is TGTGCCAGCTCACCACGTGCGGTAGTTGGCTACACCTTC.

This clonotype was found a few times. The CDR3 reads CASSLASQETQYF. The CDR3 coding sequence is TGTGCCAGCAGCTTGGCTAGTCAAGAGACCCAGTACTTC. This chain uses TRBV5-6 with TRBJ2-5, with unresolved D. From germline, CDR1 is SGHDT and CDR2 YYEEEE. V shed 0 bases and J shed 2 bases, with 5 bases lying between them. The CDR3 is 13 amino acids.

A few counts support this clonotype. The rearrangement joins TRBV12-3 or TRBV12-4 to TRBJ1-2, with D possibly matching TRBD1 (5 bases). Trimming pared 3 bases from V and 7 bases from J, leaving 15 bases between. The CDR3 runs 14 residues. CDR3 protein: CASSFGQGISGYTF. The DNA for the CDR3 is TGTGCCAGCAGTTTCGGGCAGGGTATTTCTGGCTACACCTTC.

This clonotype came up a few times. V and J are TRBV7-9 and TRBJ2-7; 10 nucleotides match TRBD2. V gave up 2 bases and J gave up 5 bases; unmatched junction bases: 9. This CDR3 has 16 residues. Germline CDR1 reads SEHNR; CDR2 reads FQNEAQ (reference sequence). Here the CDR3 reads CASSLTPSGSRNEQYF. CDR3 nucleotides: TGTGCCAGCAGCTTAACTCCTAGCGGGAGTAGGAACGAGCAGTACTTC.